Each of the 11 T cell receptor beta chains below was sequenced from the same sample in a study of blood T cells in healthy people across ages. Primed by a sample-barcoded 5' primer and a J-beta primer mix, a second PCR proceeded for about 6 to 11 cycles. TCRdb re-called the 5' RACE reads through MiXCR, storing one row per CDR3 protein. Found here are about 640,000 distinct CDR3 sequences, around 54% of them singletons; the top ten hold over 30%. Sequenced material: blood. Receptors were obtained from a man in his fifties or sixties in good health.

This clonotype was observed at least ten times. The rearrangement uses TRBV2 and TRBJ2-2; 7 bases are shared with TRBD1. Germline V gene lookup returns CDR1 SNHLY and CDR2 FYNNEI. The V gene end was trimmed by 5 bases and the J gene end by 0 bases; junction bases not matched to a gene: 12. The CDR3 is 18 residues long. This chain's CDR3 is CASSFFSQGQTNTGELFF. DNA for the CDR3: TGTGCCAGCAGTTTTTTTTCCCAGGGACAGACGAACACCGGGGAGCTGTTTTTT. Using reference TRBV2 and TRBJ2-2 for the parts outside the CDR3, the full variable domain is EPEVTQTPSHQVTQMGQEVILRCVPISNHLYFYWYRQILGQKVEFLVSFYNNEISEKSEIFDDQFSVERPDGSNFTLKIRSTKLEDSAMYFCASSFFSQGQTNTGELFFGEGSRLTVL.

The chain recombines TRBV5-1 with TRBJ2-7; TRBD1 might be the D (6 bases). The CDR3 has 15 amino acids. Trimming stripped 4 bases from V and 6 bases from J, with 20 bases between. Germline CDR1 and CDR2: SGHRS and YFSETQ. The CDR3: CASSPRAGEISEQYF. The CDR3 DNA follows: TGCGCCAGCAGCCCGAGGGCAGGGGAGATTTCCGAGCAGTACTTC.

The chain carries TRBV5-1 and TRBJ1-6; D is possibly TRBD1 (5 bases). The germline V and J ends were trimmed by 4 bases and 9 bases, with 29 bases remaining between them. There are 19 residues in the CDR3. In germline, CDR1 is SGHRS, CDR2 YFSETQ. The CDR3 loop reads CASSLSGWDGAVESSPLHF. The DNA for the CDR3 is TGCGCCAGCAGCCTATCCGGATGGGACGGGGCAGTGGAATCTTCACCCCTCCACTTT.

The V gene is TRBV4-2, the J gene TRBJ1-1; no definite D call. The CDR3 is 17 residues long. Germline values: CDR1 LGHNA, CDR2 YNFKEQ. The V and J ends lost 1 base and 5 bases respectively, with 20 bases between them. In nucleotides, the CDR3 is TGTGCCAGCAGCCAAGCCAAGGGCACATCGGTGGGTACTGAAGCTTTCTTT. Protein sequence: CASSQAKGTSVGTEAFF.

The rearrangement uses TRBV5-1 and TRBJ2-5; D possibly corresponds to TRBD2 (7 bases). The V end was cut by 2 bases, the J end by 2 bases, with 13 bases between. The CDR3 contains 15 residues. Germline V gene lookup returns CDR1 SGHRS and CDR2 YFSETQ. The CDR3 nucleotides are TGCGCCAGCAGCTTCGGGGGGCTTTCTCAAGAGACCCAGTACTTC. Translation gives CASSFGGLSQETQYF.

This chain joins TRBV20-1 and TRBJ2-5; D possibly uses TRBD1 or TRBD2 (5 bases each). V lost 7 bases and J lost 4, with 19 bases in between. The V gene's germline CDR1 is DFQATT and CDR2 SNEGSKA (reference sequence). The CDR3 length is 14 residues. The CDR3 coding sequence is TGCAGTGTTGCACTAGACAGAGGGGTAGAGACCCAGTACTTC. It encodes CSVALDRGVETQYF.

This clonotype was counted many times. V usage is TRBV10-2 and J usage is TRBJ1-4; D perhaps matches TRBD1 (6 bases). V was clipped by 6 bases and J by 5 bases, with 10 bases between them. Germline CDR1 is WSHSY and CDR2 is SAAADI. This CDR3 region has 13 residues. This chain's CDR3 is CASSRQGNEKLFF. The DNA for the CDR3 is TGCGCCAGCAGCCGGCAGGGGAATGAAAAACTGTTTTTT.

The rearrangement uses TRBV4-1 and TRBJ2-5, with 8 bases matching TRBD1. Judging by the DNA end, TRBJ2-7 fits better; the J call may be wrong. This CDR3 is 16 amino acids long. Looked up from germline, CDR1 is MGHRA and CDR2 is YSYEKL. CDR3 bases: TGCGCCAGCAGCCAAGTTCGTCCGGGACAGGCCTACGAGCAGTACTTC. It codes for CASSQVRPGQAYEQYF.

V gene TRBV7-9 combines with J gene TRBJ1-1; D remains ambiguous. The CDR3 sequence is 12 residues long. The V end lost 8 bases, the J end lost 0 bases, and 7 bases lay between the germline ends. Germline assignment: CDR1 SEHNR and CDR2 FQNEAQ (reference sequence). CDR3 bases: TGTGCCAGCGGGTTTATGAACACTGAAGCTTTCTTT. It yields the protein CASGFMNTEAFF.

The rearrangement links TRBV20-1 to TRBJ2-1; TRBD2 matches at 12 bases. The germline V gene has CDR1 DFQATT and CDR2 SNEGSKA (reference sequence). The CDR3 has 16 amino acids. With V trimmed by 6 bases and J by 4 bases, 10 bases remained unmatched. The chain's CDR3 is CSAPPRLAGAYNEQFF. The CDR3 nucleotides read TGCAGTGCCCCCCCCCGACTAGCGGGGGCGTACAATGAGCAGTTCTTC.

The CDR3 DNA reads as TGTGCCAGCAGCTGTGGGCAGTACTTC. Protein product: CASSCGQYF. The rearrangement uses TRBV12-3 or TRBV12-4 and TRBJ2-5; D ambiguous. The CDR3 loop spans 9 amino acids. Trimming stripped 6 bases from V and 11 bases from J, with 7 bases between.